This is a list of T cell receptor beta chains from one sample in a study of CD8 T cells in Susac syndrome. TCRdb re-called the immunoSEQ multiplex PCR reads through MiXCR, storing one row per CDR3 protein. The repertoire holds 170,000 or so distinct CDR3 sequences, with 85% to 95% as singletons. Source material: CD4+ T cells from PBMCs. These TCRs come from a human donor with Susac syndrome. Each CDR3 is given with its conserved first and last residue. The D gene is left open where the match is weak. Clone size, where shown, is once, few, many, or a class for clones that have expanded.

v_gene,j_gene,abundance,d_gene,CDR3nt,CDR3aa
TRBV29-1,TRBJ2-1,-,-,TGCAGCGTGGGCGCGGGACAGTCGGATGAGCAGTTCTTC,CSVGAGQSDEQFF
TRBV15,TRBJ1-2,-,-,TGTGCCACCAGCAGATCAGGGCAGGGAAACTATGGCTACACCTTC,CATSRSGQGNYGYTF
TRBV6-5,TRBJ2-5,-,TRBD1,TGTGCCAGCAGTTACACCCCGGACAGGTCAGAGACCCAGTACTTC,CASSYTPDRSETQYF
TRBV20-1,TRBJ2-3,-,TRBD2,TGCAGTGCGTGGACTAGCGGGTTGGTCACAGATACGCAGTATTTT,CSAWTSGLVTDTQYF
TRBV15,TRBJ1-4,-,-,TGTGCCACCAGGGTCGACACATTCGGCGATGTGTTTTTT,CATRVDTFGDVFF
TRBV5-1,TRBJ2-4,-,TRBD1,TGCGCCAGCAGCTCAGACAGGGGTAGAGCCAAAAACATTCAGTACTTC,CASSSDRGRAKNIQYF
TRBV5-1,TRBJ2-5,once,TRBD2,TGCGCCAGCAGCTCGAGCGGGGCCCCCCAAGAGACCCAGTACTTC,CASSSSGAPQETQYF
TRBV19,TRBJ2-3,-,-,TGTGCCACCCGGAGCACAGATACGCAGTATTTT,CATRSTDTQYF
TRBV5-6,TRBJ1-2,-,TRBD1,TGTGCCAGCAGCCCCGGGACAGGGAGAGGCTATGGCTACACCTTC,CASSPGTGRGYGYTF
TRBV7-9,TRBJ2-1,once,TRBD2,TGTGCCAGCAGCCCTCTGACTAGCGGGATTCACTTAGGTGAGCAGTTCTTC,CASSPLTSGIHLGEQFF
TRBV7-2,TRBJ2-1,-,-,TGTGCCAGCAGAACCAAAATGGGCTCTGGGGGGTGGGATGAGCAGTTCTTC,CASRTKMGSGGWDEQFF